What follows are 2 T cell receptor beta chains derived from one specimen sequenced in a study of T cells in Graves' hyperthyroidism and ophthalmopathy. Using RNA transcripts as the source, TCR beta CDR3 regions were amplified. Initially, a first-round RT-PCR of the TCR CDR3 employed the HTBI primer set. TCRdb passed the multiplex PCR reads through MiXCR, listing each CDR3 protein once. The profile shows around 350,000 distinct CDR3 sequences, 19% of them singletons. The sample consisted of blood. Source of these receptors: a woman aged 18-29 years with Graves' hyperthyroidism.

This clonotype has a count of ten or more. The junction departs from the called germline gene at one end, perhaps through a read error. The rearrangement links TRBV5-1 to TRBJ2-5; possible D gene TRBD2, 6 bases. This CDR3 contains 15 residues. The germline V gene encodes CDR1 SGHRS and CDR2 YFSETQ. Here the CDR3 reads CASSRGTGAQETQYF. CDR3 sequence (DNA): TGCGCCAGCAGCCGCGGGACTGGGGCACAAGAGACCCAATACTTC.

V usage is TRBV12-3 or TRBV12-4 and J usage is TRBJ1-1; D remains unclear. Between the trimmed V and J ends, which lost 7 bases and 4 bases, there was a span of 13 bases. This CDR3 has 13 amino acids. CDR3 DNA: TGTGCCAGCACCATGACCGACGGCACTGAAGCTTTCTTT. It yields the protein CASTMTDGTEAFF.